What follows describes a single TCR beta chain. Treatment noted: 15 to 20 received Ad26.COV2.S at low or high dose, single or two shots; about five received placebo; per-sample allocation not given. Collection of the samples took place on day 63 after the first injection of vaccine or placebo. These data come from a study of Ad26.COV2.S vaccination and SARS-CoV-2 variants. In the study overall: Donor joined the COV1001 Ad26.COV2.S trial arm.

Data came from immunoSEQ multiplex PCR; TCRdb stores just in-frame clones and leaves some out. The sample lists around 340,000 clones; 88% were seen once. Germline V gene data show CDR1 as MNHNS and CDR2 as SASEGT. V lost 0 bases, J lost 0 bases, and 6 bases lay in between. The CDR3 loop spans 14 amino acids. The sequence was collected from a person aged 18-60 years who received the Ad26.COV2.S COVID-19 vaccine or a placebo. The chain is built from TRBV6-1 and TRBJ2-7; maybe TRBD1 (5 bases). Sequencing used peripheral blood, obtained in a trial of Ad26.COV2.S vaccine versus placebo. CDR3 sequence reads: CASSEAQGSYEQYF. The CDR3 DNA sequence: TGTGCCAGCAGTGAAGCCCAGGGCTCCTACGAGCAGTACTTC.